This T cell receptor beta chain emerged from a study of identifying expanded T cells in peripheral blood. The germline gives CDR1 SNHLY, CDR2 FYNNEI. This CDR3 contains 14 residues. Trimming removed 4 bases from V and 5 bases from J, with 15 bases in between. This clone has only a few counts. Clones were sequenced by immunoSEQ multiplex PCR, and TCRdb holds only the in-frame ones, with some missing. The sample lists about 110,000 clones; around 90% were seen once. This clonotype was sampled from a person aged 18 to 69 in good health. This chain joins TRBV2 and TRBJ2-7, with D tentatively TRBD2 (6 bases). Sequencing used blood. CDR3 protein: CASSALASPHEQYF. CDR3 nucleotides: TGTGCCAGCAGTGCTCTAGCGAGTCCCCACGAGCAGTACTTC.